Each of the 19 T cell receptor beta chains below was sequenced from the same sample in a study of T cells in Graves' hyperthyroidism and ophthalmopathy. Amplified regions were TCR beta CDR3 sequences from RNA transcripts. Initially, a first-round RT-PCR of the TCR CDR3 employed the HTBI primer set. In TCRdb, the multiplex PCR reads were re-called with MiXCR into one record per CDR3 protein. The table includes more than 500,000 distinct CDR3 sequences, roughly 14% detected once. Source material: blood. The receptors here all came from a woman between 40 and 50 years old with Graves' ophthalmopathy.

The chain combines TRBV7-8 with TRBJ2-5; D ambiguous. The V end lost 1 base, the J end lost 7 bases, and 13 bases lay between the germline ends. From germline, CDR1 is SGHVS and CDR2 FQNEAQ. This CDR3 region has 14 residues. In DNA form, the CDR3 reads TGTGCCAGCAGCTTAGTATGCTCCTCAAGGACCCAGTACTTC. It codes for CASSLVCSSRTQYF.

This clonotype was counted only a few times. The CDR3 coding sequence is TGTGCCAGCTCACCAAATGGACAGGGGCACACTGAAGCTTTCTTT. Its protein is CASSPNGQGHTEAFF. V is TRBV18 and J is TRBJ1-1; 9 bases are a match to TRBD1. The CDR3 runs to 15 residues. In germline, CDR1 is KGHSH, CDR2 LQKENI. V trimming: 2 bases; J trimming: 3 bases; junction bases outside the gene matches: 4.

The chain joins TRBV11-2 to TRBJ2-4; 10 nucleotides agree with TRBD2. This CDR3 has 14 amino acids. From germline, CDR1 is SGHAT and CDR2 FQNNGV. V trimming: 1 base; J trimming: 12 bases; junction bases outside the gene matches: 6. Here the CDR3 DNA reads TGTGCCAGCAGCTTAGTGGCTAGCGGGAGTTATCAGTACTTC. As protein: CASSLVASGSYQYF.

This clonotype was seen repeatedly, ten times or more. The chain is built from TRBV28 and TRBJ2-1; 13 bases agree with TRBD2. Germline values: CDR1 MDHEN, CDR2 SYDVKM. This CDR3 has 18 residues. Unmatched junction bases numbered 11, after V lost 5 bases and J lost 4 bases. CDR3 coding DNA: TGTGCCAGCAGTCCCCCTTTACTAGCGGGAGGGTCGTACAATGAGCAGTTCTTC. It encodes CASSPPLLAGGSYNEQFF.

This clonotype has at least ten counts. The V gene is TRBV12-3 or TRBV12-4, the J gene TRBJ2-7; a weak D match, TRBD2 (5 bases). CDR3 length: 12 residues. The V gene lost 6 bases and the J gene lost 10 bases, with 16 bases spanning the gap. The CDR3 here is CASSRGLESQYF. The CDR3 nucleotides read TGTGCCAGCAGCAGAGGACTGGAATCTCAGTACTTC.

This clonotype was recorded a few times. V and J are TRBV29-1 and TRBJ2-7, with D possibly TRBD2 on 5 matching bases. Trimming took 1 base from V and 1 from J, leaving 20 bases between them. Germline V gene sequence: CDR1 SQVTM, CDR2 ANQGSEA. The CDR3 runs to 17 residues. The CDR3 DNA is TGCAGCGTTGAAGGGCCGGGGAAACCCCCCAGTTCCTACGAGCAGTACTTC. It is translated as CSVEGPGKPPSSYEQYF.

Many counts were recorded for this clonotype. This chain uses TRBV19 with TRBJ2-5; 10 bases match TRBD1. In germline, CDR1 is LNHDA, CDR2 SQIVND (reference sequence). The trim removed 5 bases at V and 5 bases at J, leaving 8 bases unmatched. The CDR3 is made up of 15 amino acids. The CDR3 DNA is TGTGCCAGTAGTCTCACCGGGACAGGGGCTGAGACCCAGTACTTC. Amino acids: CASSLTGTGAETQYF.

The chain couples TRBV5-1 to TRBJ2-7, with D maybe TRBD1 (5 bases). Trimming took off 2 bases at V and 6 bases at J, with 15 bases between the two ends. Germline V CDR1 and CDR2: SGHRS, YFSETQ. CDR3 size: 14 residues. CDR3: CASSFGQRRGEQYF. DNA for the CDR3: TGCGCCAGCAGCTTTGGACAAAGAAGGGGCGAGCAGTACTTC.

This clonotype has a handful of counts. This chain connects TRBV29-1 to TRBJ2-7; D is uncertain. Trimming cost V 4 bases and J 4 bases, with 14 bases left between them. The CDR3 spans 13 residues. The germline CDR1 and CDR2 sequences are SQVTM and ANQGSEA. Here the CDR3 reads CSVVQSDLYEQYF. CDR3 nucleotide sequence: TGCAGCGTTGTCCAATCCGACCTTTACGAGCAGTACTTC.

The sample holds many counts of this clonotype. V is TRBV12-5 and J is TRBJ1-1; no reliable D call. Germline-derived CDR1 and CDR2 are LGHNT and FRNRAP. Trimming cost V 7 bases and J 1 base, with 16 bases left between them. The CDR3 extends over 15 amino acids. CDR3 bases: TGTGCTAGTGCCCCGGCCTTGAGCGGGAACACTGAAGCTTTCTTT. This sequence encodes CASAPALSGNTEAFF.

This clonotype came up many times. The chain combines TRBV12-5 with TRBJ2-5; 9 nucleotides align to TRBD1. Per the germline V gene, CDR1 is LGHNT and CDR2 is FRNRAP. The CDR3 is made up of 14 amino acids. The V gene end was trimmed by 3 bases and the J gene end by 3 bases; junction bases not matched to a gene: 2. The CDR3 bases are TGTGCTAGTGGTTTAAGGACAGGGGAAGAGACCCAGTACTTC. Translated, it gives CASGLRTGEETQYF.

The chain has TRBV4-3 and TRBJ2-7; no definite D call. Per germline, CDR1 LGHNA and CDR2 YSLEER. The CDR3 covers 16 residues. Trimming pared 5 bases from V and 2 bases from J, leaving 19 bases between. This CDR3 reads CASSSRVPTGAYEQYF. The CDR3 DNA sequence: TGCGCCAGCAGCAGCCGAGTACCGACTGGGGCCTACGAGCAGTACTTC.

This clonotype was seen many times. The V and J genes are TRBV6-2 or TRBV6-3 and TRBJ1-5; the match to TRBD1 covers 7 bases. Unmatched junction bases numbered 9, after V lost 10 bases and J lost 0 bases. The CDR3 has 15 residues. Germline CDR1 MNHEY, CDR2 SVGEGT. DNA for the CDR3: TGTGCCACTTGTTCTGGGACAGTTAGCAATCAGCCCCAGCATTTT. It is translated as CATCSGTVSNQPQHF.

This clonotype was picked up many times. The genes are TRBV30 and TRBJ2-5; 8 bases match TRBD1. Per the germline V gene, CDR1 is GTSNPN and CDR2 is SVGIG (reference sequence). V shed 2 bases, J shed 4 bases, and the junction held 0 bases outside the gene matches. This CDR3 contains 12 residues. In DNA form, the CDR3 reads TGTGCCTGGAGTACAGGGGGAGAGACCCAGTACTTC. Translation: CAWSTGGETQYF.

This clonotype came up a few times. The rearrangement links TRBV6-5 to TRBJ2-7; D unclear. CDR1 and CDR2 (germline): MNHEY, SVGAGI. With 0 bases removed from V and 2 bases from J, the gap between germline ends came to 8 bases. CDR3 length: 14 residues. The CDR3 reads CASSYSPDTYEQYF. As DNA, the CDR3 is TGTGCCAGCAGTTACTCGCCCGATACCTACGAGCAGTACTTC.

The gene calls are TRBV5-1 and TRBJ2-7; D gene unclear. The germline V gene has CDR1 SGHRS and CDR2 YFSETQ. V gave up 7 bases and J gave up 0 bases, with 8 bases separating them. The CDR3 runs 12 residues. The chain's CDR3 is CASGEVSYEQYF. DNA of the CDR3: TGCGCCAGCGGGGAAGTCTCCTACGAGCAGTACTTC.

This clonotype was found many times. The chain carries TRBV11-2 and TRBJ1-2; D is uncertain. Germline lookup yields CDR1 SGHAT and CDR2 FQNNGV. The V and J ends lost 4 bases and 3 bases respectively, with 6 bases between them. This CDR3 comprises 12 residues. The CDR3 loop is CASSSDDYGYTF. As DNA, the CDR3 is TGTGCCAGCAGCTCGGACGACTATGGCTACACCTTC.

This clonotype has just a few counts. It may be a read error: a sequence one base away is much more abundant. The chain carries TRBV27 and TRBJ1-1; D call uncertain. This CDR3 has 13 residues. Germline-derived CDR1 and CDR2 are MNHEY and SMNVEV (reference sequence). The CDR3 bases are TGTGCCAGCAGTTCCCTAGAGAACACTGAAACTTTCTTT. It translates to CASSSLENTETFF.

This clonotype was detected ten times or more. The chain combines TRBV2 with TRBJ1-1, with 10 bases lining up with TRBD1. The CDR3 runs 15 residues. The germline V gene encodes CDR1 SNHLY and CDR2 FYNNEI. J gave up 0 bases and V 6 bases, and 4 bases lay outside the gene matches. CDR3 in DNA: TGTGCCAGCAGCTGGGACAGGGGAGTGAACACTGAAGCTTTCTTT. Translating it yields CASSWDRGVNTEAFF.